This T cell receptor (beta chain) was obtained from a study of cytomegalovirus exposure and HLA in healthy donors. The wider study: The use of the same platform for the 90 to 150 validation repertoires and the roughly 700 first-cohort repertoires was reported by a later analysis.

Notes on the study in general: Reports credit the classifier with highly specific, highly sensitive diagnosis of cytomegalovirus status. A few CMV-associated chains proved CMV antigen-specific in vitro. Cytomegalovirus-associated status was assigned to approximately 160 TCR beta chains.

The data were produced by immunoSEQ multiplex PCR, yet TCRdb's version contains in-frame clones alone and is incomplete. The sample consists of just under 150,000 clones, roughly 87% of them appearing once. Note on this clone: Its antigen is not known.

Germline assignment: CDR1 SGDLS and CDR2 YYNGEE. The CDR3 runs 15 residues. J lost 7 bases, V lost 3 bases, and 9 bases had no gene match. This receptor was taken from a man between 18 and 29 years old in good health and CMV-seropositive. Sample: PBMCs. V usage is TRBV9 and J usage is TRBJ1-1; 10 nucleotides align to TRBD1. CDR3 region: CASSAGQGPTVEAFF. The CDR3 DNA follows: TGTGCCAGCAGCGCGGGACAGGGGCCGACCGTTGAAGCTTTCTTT.